Below, 16 T cell receptor beta chains from the same sample are listed, as sequenced in a study of OX40 agonist ivuxolimab in advanced cancers. Clones were read by immunoSEQ multiplex PCR, and TCRdb kept only the in-frame ones, dropping some. This table holds roughly 70,000 clones, around 90% found once. Here the sequenced sample was CD4+ or CD8+ T cells sorted from blood, taken in a trial of the OX40 agonist ivuxolimab. Receptor source: an adult with an advanced solid tumor such as melanoma, head and neck, liver or kidney cancer.

This rearrangement joins TRBV2 to TRBJ2-7, with a possible D match to TRBD1 (6 bases). Looked up from germline, CDR1 is SNHLY and CDR2 is FYNNEI. This CDR3 comprises 16 residues. V shed 4 bases and J shed 0 bases, with 16 bases lying between them. The CDR3 sequence: CASSGEWDISSYEQYF. In DNA, the CDR3 is TGTGCCAGCAGTGGAGAGTGGGACATCAGCTCCTACGAGCAGTACTTC.

The rearrangement joins TRBV19 to TRBJ1-2; TRBD1 aligns across 7 bases. Germline V lookup: CDR1 LNHDA, CDR2 SQIVND (reference sequence). The CDR3 consists of 15 residues. J was trimmed by 8 bases and V by 5 bases; bases with no gene match: 14. As DNA, the CDR3 is TGTGCCAGTAGTCCCCCCTGGACAGGAACGAGGGGCTACACCTTC. It translates to CASSPPWTGTRGYTF.

V and J are TRBV5-6 and TRBJ2-3; 8 nucleotides agree with TRBD1. There are 15 residues in the CDR3. V was pared by 4 bases and J by 0 bases, with 4 bases of the junction left unmatched. In germline, CDR1 is SGHDT, CDR2 YYEEEE. The CDR3 coding sequence is TGTGCCAGCAGCGCCCGGGACAGGAGCACAGATACGCAGTATTTT. This translates into CASSARDRSTDTQYF.

The chain is built from TRBV5-1 and TRBJ2-5; 7 bases fit TRBD2. CDR1 SGHRS and CDR2 YFSETQ come from the germline V gene. The CDR3 runs 16 residues. V was clipped by 4 bases and J by 3 bases; unmatched bases: 12. The CDR3, as DNA: TGCGCCAGCAGCAAATACCTAGCGGACGGAGAAGAGACCCAGTACTTC. Translation gives CASSKYLADGEETQYF.

V gene TRBV2 combines with J gene TRBJ2-5; D remains ambiguous. V lost 3 bases and J 3 bases, leaving 11 bases between the germline ends. The CDR3 runs to 14 residues. Germline CDR1 is SNHLY and CDR2 is FYNNEI. The CDR3, as DNA: TGTGCCAGCAGTGATAGGTTTGGGGAAGAGACCCAGTACTTC. It yields the protein CASSDRFGEETQYF.

This sequence joins TRBV7-3 and TRBJ2-3; D is perhaps TRBD2 (6 bases). Germline V gives CDR1 SGHTA, CDR2 FQGTGA. The V end was cut by 0 bases, the J end by 6 bases, with 13 bases between. The CDR3 sequence is 15 residues long. DNA for the CDR3: TGTGCCAGCAGCTTAACCGGGAGTCTCGCGGATACGCAGTATTTT. Translated, it gives CASSLTGSLADTQYF.

CDR3 sequence: CASRGTDTQYF. The CDR3 DNA reads as TGTGCCAGCCGGGGAACAGATACGCAGTATTTT. The rearrangement links TRBV15 to TRBJ2-3; maybe TRBD2 (5 bases). CDR1 and CDR2 from the germline V gene are LNHNV and YYDKDF (reference sequence). The CDR3 consists of 11 residues. The V end was cut by 10 bases, the J end by 3 bases, with 8 bases between.

The chain uses TRBV27 and TRBJ2-6; D uncertain. The V end lost 4 bases, the J end lost 1 base, and 14 bases lay between the germline ends. The germline V gene encodes CDR1 MNHEY and CDR2 SMNVEV (reference sequence). The CDR3 covers 17 residues. The CDR3 DNA follows: TGTGCCAGCAGTTCATATGACGTCATATCTGGGGCCAACGTCCTGACTTTC. This encodes CASSSYDVISGANVLTF.

This chain joins TRBV5-1 and TRBJ2-3; 11 bases align to TRBD2. Trimming at V came to 0 bases and at J to 4 bases, leaving 16 bases not matched to a gene. CDR3 length: 20 amino acids. Germline CDR1 SGHRS, CDR2 YFSETQ. In nucleotides, the CDR3 is TGCGCCAGCAGCTTGGTAGGGATGGCGGCTAGCGGGGGGCTCTCAGATACGCAGTATTTT. Amino acid sequence: CASSLVGMAASGGLSDTQYF.

The chain links TRBV4-2 to TRBJ2-2; 9 bases fit TRBD2. Germline CDR1 is LGHNA and CDR2 is YNFKEQ. The CDR3 is 17 amino acids. J was trimmed by 1 base and V by 0 bases; bases with no gene match: 3. CDR3 amino acids: CASSQDVSGRNTGELFF. The CDR3 region has the DNA TGTGCCAGCAGCCAAGACGTTAGCGGGAGGAACACCGGGGAGCTGTTTTTT.

This clone occurred once. The V call is TRBV7-9, the J call TRBJ2-1; D ambiguous. The germline V and J ends were trimmed by 1 base and 5 bases, with 6 bases remaining between them. The germline V gene has CDR1 SEHNR and CDR2 FQNEAQ (reference sequence). This CDR3 has 13 residues. CDR3 in amino acids: CASSLEDHNEQFF. In DNA form, the CDR3 reads TGTGCCAGCAGCTTAGAAGATCACAATGAGCAGTTCTTC.

This chain connects TRBV7-8 to TRBJ2-5, with D maybe TRBD2 (5 bases). CDR3 size: 18 residues. The V and J ends lost 5 bases and 4 bases respectively, with 26 bases between them. CDR1 is SGHVS and CDR2 is FQNEAQ in the germline V gene. CDR3 nucleotide sequence: TGTGCCAGCAGCCCTCCGAGTCCGGAGGCGGTAGTTATAGAGACCCAGTACTTC. This translates into CASSPPSPEAVVIETQYF.

The genes are TRBV2 and TRBJ2-7, with unresolved D. The V end was cut by 0 bases, the J end by 4 bases, with 16 bases between. Germline CDR1 is SNHLY and CDR2 is FYNNEI. The CDR3 is made up of 16 amino acids. The CDR3 protein is CASSEALQVLGYEQYF. CDR3 DNA: TGTGCCAGCAGTGAAGCGCTTCAAGTTCTCGGGTACGAGCAGTACTTC.

In its sample, this clone was seen once. The V call is TRBV28, the J call TRBJ2-7; D is unclear. This CDR3 contains 11 residues. The germline CDR1 and CDR2 sequences are MDHEN and SYDVKM. Trimming shortened V by 8 bases and J by 3 bases, and 8 bases separated the two germline ends. The CDR3 sequence is CASEERYEQYF. The CDR3 nucleotides are TGTGCCAGCGAAGAACGCTACGAGCAGTACTTC.

Concerning this clone itself: Other DNA sequences in this specimen translate into the identical CDR3. CDR3 in DNA: TGTGCCAGCAGCGTAGAGGGCAGCTCCTACGAGCAGTACTTC. Its protein is CASSVEGSSYEQYF. The J gene is TRBJ2-7, the V gene TRBV9; no clear D gene. The CDR3 is 14 residues long. The V gene lost 0 bases and the J gene lost 0 bases, with 7 bases spanning the gap. CDR1 and CDR2 (germline): SGDLS, YYNGEE.

Remarks on this clone: Its ends do not fully match the called genes, so a read error is possible. The rearrangement joins TRBV28 to TRBJ1-1; the D gene is possibly TRBD1 (6 bases). CDR1 and CDR2 (germline): MDHEN, SYDVKM. The CDR3 has 14 residues. Here the CDR3 reads CASSLRQGNPEAFF. The DNA of the CDR3 is TGTGCCAGCAGTTTAAGGCAGGGGAACCCTGAAGCTTTCTTT. The full variable domain, completed using reference TRBV28 and TRBJ1-1, is DVKVTQSSRYLVKRTGEKVFLECVQDMDHENMFWYRQDPGLGLRLIYFSYDVKMKEKGDIPEGYSVSREKKERFSLILESASTNQTSMYLCASSLRQGNPEAFFGQGTRLTVV.